Sequencing of this T cell receptor (beta chain) was carried out in a study of blood T cells in healthy people across ages. Using a J-beta primer mix together with a sample-barcoded 5' primer, a second PCR was run for roughly 6 to 12 cycles. TCRdb independently ran MiXCR on the 5' RACE reads; one entry per CDR3 protein. Counted here are 700,000 or so distinct CDR3 sequences, roughly 20% occurring once; the ten biggest clones make up under 25%. The germline gives CDR1 SGHVS, CDR2 FQNEAQ. The trim removed 6 bases at V and 6 bases at J, leaving 7 bases unmatched. This CDR3 has 14 amino acids. The chain carries TRBV7-8 and TRBJ2-4; 8 bases are shared with TRBD1. The receptor comes from a man in his 70s in good health. The specimen was blood. CDR3 sequence: CASRETGAANIQYF. As DNA, the CDR3 is TGTGCCAGCAGGGAGACAGGGGCCGCAAACATTCAGTACTTC.